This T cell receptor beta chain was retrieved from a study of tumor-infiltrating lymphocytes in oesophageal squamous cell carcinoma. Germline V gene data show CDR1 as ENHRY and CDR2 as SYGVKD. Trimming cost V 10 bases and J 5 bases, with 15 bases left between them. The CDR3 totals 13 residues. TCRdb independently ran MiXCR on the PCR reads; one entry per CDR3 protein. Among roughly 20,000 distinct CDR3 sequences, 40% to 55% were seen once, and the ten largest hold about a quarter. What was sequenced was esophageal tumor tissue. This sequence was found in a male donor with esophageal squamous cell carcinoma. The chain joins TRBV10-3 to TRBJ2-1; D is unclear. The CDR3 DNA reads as TGTGCCACTTCTTACGACCTGAACAATGAGCAGTTCTTC. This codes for CATSYDLNNEQFF.